These 17 T cell receptor beta chains were all obtained from the same sample, sequenced in a study of CD4+ T cells in melanoma. Profiling relied on immunoSEQ multiplex PCR, and the TCRdb table lists in-frame clones only, not all of them. This sample yields some 13,000 clones, of which 70% to 80% are seen a single time; roughly 17% belongs to the top ten. The sequenced sample consisted of cells from a culture (not recorded whether cultured in vitro). These receptors all come from a human donor with melanoma.

The genes are TRBV21-1 and TRBJ2-7; the table's D call, TRBD2, has no DNA check behind it. TRBV21-1 is a pseudogene locus. The CDR3 spans 13 residues. The CDR3 DNA follows: TGTGCCAGCAGCAAAAGGGACTCATACGAGCAGTACTTC. Translating it yields CASSKRDSYEQYF.

This chain links TRBV5-1 with TRBJ2-7, with D possibly matching TRBD2 (5 bases). Germline-derived CDR1 and CDR2 are SGHRS and YFSETQ. The ends were cut back, 1 base at V and 5 bases at J, with 13 bases in the middle. The CDR3 length is 14 residues. The DNA for the CDR3 is TGCGCCAGCAGCTTGCAAAATAGCGAGGACGAGCAGTACTTC. Protein sequence: CASSLQNSEDEQYF. The full variable domain, its missing parts supplied by reference TRBV5-1 and TRBJ2-7, is KAGVTQTPRYLIKTRGQQVTLSCSPISGHRSVSWYQQTPGQGLQFLFEYFSETQRNKGNFPGRFSGRQFSNSRSEMNVSTLELGDSALYLCASSLQNSEDEQYFGPGTRLTVT.

V and J are TRBV2 and TRBJ2-3; TRBD2 matches at 7 bases. The CDR3 is 14 amino acids. J lost 1 base, V lost 6 bases, and 4 bases had no gene match. Germline V gene sequence: CDR1 SNHLY, CDR2 FYNNEI. The CDR3 region has the DNA TGTGCCAGCAGAATAAGCGGGGGCACAGATACGCAGTATTTT. Encoded protein: CASRISGGTDTQYF.

The rearrangement uses TRBV6-5 and TRBJ1-4; D perhaps matches TRBD1 (6 bases). V was pared by 3 bases and J by 8 bases, with 13 bases between. CDR1 is MNHEY, CDR2 SVGAGI, per germline. This CDR3 comprises 14 residues. CDR3 amino acids: CASSYGQTREKLFF. The DNA for the CDR3 is TGTGCCAGCAGTTATGGACAGACTAGGGAAAAACTGTTTTTT.

V usage is TRBV7-6 and J usage is TRBJ2-1; D unclear. CDR3 length: 15 amino acids. Trimming pared 3 bases from V and 7 bases from J, leaving 16 bases between. CDR1 is SGHVS, CDR2 FNYEAQ, per germline. CDR3 DNA sequence: TGTGCCAGCAGCTTCCTCTCCGAACGTCAGAATGAGCAGTTCTTC. It is translated as CASSFLSERQNEQFF.

The chain is built from TRBV19 and TRBJ2-2; TRBD1 agrees at 9 bases. Germline V CDR1 and CDR2: LNHDA, SQIVND (reference sequence). The CDR3 totals 14 residues. V lost 7 bases, J lost 6 bases, and 6 bases stayed unmatched. The CDR3 region is CASKIDRGAGELFF. In DNA, the CDR3 is TGTGCCAGTAAAATCGACAGGGGGGCCGGGGAGCTGTTTTTT.

This chain links TRBV16 with TRBJ1-1; D is unclear. V lost 4 bases, J lost 5 bases, and 8 bases lay in between. Germline CDR1 is KGHSY and CDR2 is FQNENV. The CDR3 extends over 12 amino acids. CDR3 in DNA: TGTGCCAGCAGCCCACGTGGTACTGAAGCTTTCTTT. Amino acids: CASSPRGTEAFF.

The chain has TRBV9 and TRBJ1-6; D is ambiguous. The V gene's germline CDR1 is SGDLS and CDR2 YYNGEE. V lost 2 bases and J lost 2, with 14 bases in between. CDR3 length: 17 residues. The CDR3 DNA reads TGTGCCAGCAGCGTTAGCGGGCGCCAAGCCTATAATTCACCCCTCCACTTT. It codes for CASSVSGRQAYNSPLHF.

The sample holds a few counts of this clone. V gene TRBV7-9 combines with J gene TRBJ2-7; 8 bases align to TRBD1. CDR3 size: 14 residues. Germline V CDR1 and CDR2: SEHNR, FQNEAQ (reference sequence). V was pared by 4 bases and J by 3 bases, with 5 bases of the junction left unmatched. CDR3 loop: CASSSRTGSYEQYF. CDR3 DNA sequence: TGTGCCAGCAGCTCAAGGACAGGGAGCTACGAGCAGTACTTC. Looking up the rest from reference TRBV7-9 and TRBJ2-7 gives the full variable domain: DTGVSQNPRHKITKRGQNVTFRCDPISEHNRLYWYRQTLGQGPEFLTYFQNEAQLEKSRLLSDRFSAERPKGSFSTLEIQRTEQGDSAMYLCASSSRTGSYEQYFGPGTRLTVT.

V gene TRBV6-5 combines with J gene TRBJ2-2, with D possibly matching TRBD2 (5 bases). CDR1 and CDR2 from the germline V gene are MNHEY and SVGAGI. Between the trimmed V and J ends, which lost 10 bases and 0 bases, there was a span of 15 bases. The length of the CDR3 is 15 residues. The chain's CDR3 is CATRFSVANTGELFF. Written as DNA, the CDR3 is TGTGCCACCCGCTTTAGCGTGGCGAACACCGGGGAGCTGTTTTTT.

CDR3 residues: CAWGVGGQGNQPQHF. CDR3 sequence (DNA): TGTGCCTGGGGGGTCGGGGGACAGGGCAATCAGCCCCAGCATTTT. The chain has TRBV30 and TRBJ1-5, with 8 positions matching TRBD1. The CDR3 length is 15 residues. Germline loops: CDR1 GTSNPN, CDR2 SVGIG (reference sequence). The junction had 8 bases not matched to a gene; V was cut back by 5 bases and J by 2 bases.

This chain connects TRBV4-1 to TRBJ2-5, with TRBD1 matching 9 bases. The V and J ends lost 4 bases and 5 bases, in that order; junction bases with no gene match: 5. The length of the CDR3 is 14 residues. Germline CDR1 MGHRA, CDR2 YSYEKL. The CDR3 spells CASSRGTGWETQYF. CDR3 nucleotide sequence: TGCGCCAGCAGCCGAGGGACAGGGTGGGAGACCCAGTACTTC.

This clone was picked up one time. The CDR3 protein is CASSLFGGTYNEQFF. CDR3 in DNA: TGTGCCAGCAGCTTATTCGGGGGGACCTACAATGAGCAGTTCTTC. The rearrangement uses TRBV7-8 and TRBJ2-1; 7 bases line up with TRBD2. Germline lookup yields CDR1 SGHVS and CDR2 FQNEAQ. V lost 2 bases, J lost 2 bases, and 3 bases stayed unmatched. The CDR3 is 15 amino acids.

The chain recombines TRBV5-1 with TRBJ1-2; no firm D call. Germline V CDR1 and CDR2: SGHRS, YFSETQ. This CDR3 is built from 20 residues. Trimming stripped 4 bases from V and 0 bases from J, with 28 bases between. The CDR3 is CASSTALLTGPGPANYGYTF. CDR3 nucleotide sequence: TGCGCCAGCAGCACGGCCCTACTGACGGGCCCTGGTCCTGCTAACTATGGCTACACCTTC.

The chain is built from TRBV29-1 and TRBJ2-7; TRBD1 matches 7 bases. The CDR3 is made up of 13 amino acids. V lost 4 bases and J lost 7; bases outside the gene matches: 10. The germline CDR1 and CDR2 sequences are SQVTM and ANQGSEA. DNA of the CDR3: TGCAGCGTTGTGCTTCCGGGACAGTATGAGCAGTACTTC. Protein product: CSVVLPGQYEQYF.

The genes are TRBV11-3 and TRBJ2-7; no clear D. Looked up from germline, CDR1 is SGHNT and CDR2 is YENEEA. This CDR3 comprises 12 residues. The V and J ends lost 5 bases and 3 bases respectively, with 8 bases between them. The CDR3 region has the DNA TGTGCCAGCAGCCCCAACGGCTACGAGCAGTACTTC. It specifies CASSPNGYEQYF.

V is TRBV10-1 and J is TRBJ2-1; the D gene is possibly TRBD2 (7 bases). Per germline, CDR1 WNHNN and CDR2 SYGVQD (reference sequence). Deletions cut 2 bases from V and 9 bases from J, with 11 bases between. The CDR3 sequence is 13 residues long. This CDR3 reads CASSEGGGSEQFF. The CDR3 region has the DNA TGCGCCAGCAGTGAGGGGGGGGGCAGTGAGCAGTTCTTC.